This T cell receptor (beta chain) was obtained from a study of blood T cell repertoires in COVID-19. In the study overall: Both acute and convalescent COVID-19 samples were obtained from the United States, Italy and Spain. T cells, B-cell-depleted T cells, or PBMCs supplied cDNA or gDNA.

CDR1 is SGHTA, CDR2 FQGNSA, per germline. The CDR3 extends over 11 amino acids. With V trimmed by 5 bases and J by 10 bases, 3 bases remained unmatched. In the authors' methods: Nucleated cell number was recorded as an estimate derived from reference gene primer amplification. The table came from immunoSEQ multiplex PCR; TCRdb's copy has only in-frame clones and leaves some out. The DNA gave D and trimming, while V, J and clone size come from that table. The top ten clones hold around 4.7% of a sample with approximately 120,000 clones, 60% to 85% of them seen once. The chain links TRBV7-2 to TRBJ1-1; 8 bases match TRBD1. The clonotype comes from a human donor in a cohort sampled during active or convalescent COVID-19. Sequenced input: peripheral blood. The CDR3 region is CASSQQGAAFF. DNA of the CDR3: TGTGCCAGCAGCCAGCAGGGGGCAGCTTTCTTT.